Each of the 13 T cell receptor beta chains below was sequenced from the same sample in a study of blood T cell repertoires in COVID-19. The method was immunoSEQ multiplex PCR; TCRdb's version includes in-frame clones alone and lacks a portion of them. This table holds roughly 250,000 clones, around four fifths found once. Sequenced sample: peripheral blood. The receptor source for this set is a woman aged 40-49 years with active or convalescent COVID-19.

The V and J genes are TRBV7-2 and TRBJ2-1; D uncertain. The germline CDR1 and CDR2 sequences are SGHTA and FQGNSA. The CDR3 is 14 residues long. V shed 4 bases and J shed 0 bases, with 7 bases lying between them. CDR3 sequence: CASSSRYSYNEQFF. CDR3 DNA: TGTGCCAGCAGCTCCAGGTACTCCTACAATGAGCAGTTCTTC.

V is TRBV10-3 and J is TRBJ1-2; 9 positions match TRBD1. The V and J ends lost 10 bases and 2 bases, in that order; junction bases with no gene match: 11. CDR1 is ENHRY and CDR2 is SYGVKD in the germline V gene. The CDR3 extends over 15 amino acids. CDR3 in DNA: TGTGCCACGGTCGGGGGGGACAGGGCAAACTATGGCTACACCTTC. Its protein is CATVGGDRANYGYTF.

This chain joins TRBV28 and TRBJ1-3; D is perhaps TRBD1 (5 bases). Germline-derived CDR1 and CDR2 are MDHEN and SYDVKM. This CDR3 has 17 residues. Trimming shortened V by 7 bases and J by 9 bases, and 28 bases separated the two germline ends. CDR3 protein: CASTRAHIRTLRGTIYF. CDR3 bases: TGTGCCAGCACCCGTGCCCACATCCGTACTCTTAGGGGCACCATATATTTT.

The V call is TRBV7-9, the J call TRBJ1-1; weak D call: TRBD1 (5 bases). CDR1 is SEHNR and CDR2 is FQNEAQ in the germline V gene (reference sequence). The CDR3 is 14 residues long. The germline V and J ends were trimmed by 5 bases and 3 bases, with 13 bases remaining between them. The CDR3 here is CASSPGVGDTEAFF. CDR3 sequence (DNA): TGTGCCAGCAGCCCGGGAGTAGGGGACACTGAAGCTTTCTTT.

The rearrangement links TRBV6-5 to TRBJ2-3; 9 positions agree with TRBD1. Per the germline V gene, CDR1 is MNHEY and CDR2 is SVGAGI. The CDR3 consists of 15 residues. The J segment lost 6 bases and the V segment lost 6 bases, leaving 10 bases of the junction unmatched. CDR3 loop: CASSARDRVSDTQYF. Written as DNA, the CDR3 is TGTGCCAGCAGCGCCCGGGACAGGGTTTCCGATACGCAGTATTTT.

The chain couples TRBV28 to TRBJ1-5; tentative D call: TRBD1 (5 bases). CDR3 length: 16 amino acids. Germline CDR1 and CDR2: MDHEN and SYDVKM. Trimming cost V 6 bases and J 2 bases, with 17 bases left between them. The CDR3 nucleotides are TGTGCCAGCAGGCCAGGCGGAGGGGCCGGCAATCAGCCCCAGCATTTT. Translation gives CASRPGGGAGNQPQHF.

The chain carries TRBV3-1 (or the pseudogene TRBV3-2) and TRBJ2-2, with 10 bases lining up with TRBD1. From germline, CDR1 is LGHDT and CDR2 YNNKEL (reference sequence). V was pared by 5 bases and J by 4 bases, with 4 bases of the junction left unmatched. The CDR3 runs 15 residues. The CDR3 DNA is TGTGCCAGCAGCTCCGGGACAGGGGTCACCGGGGAGCTGTTTTTT. This sequence encodes CASSSGTGVTGELFF.

The chain combines TRBV19 with TRBJ1-1; D unclear. V was trimmed by 5 bases and J by 9 bases, leaving 16 bases between them. The germline V gene has CDR1 LNHDA and CDR2 SQIVND (reference sequence). The length of the CDR3 is 13 residues. The CDR3 reads CASSLGSAPKAFF. CDR3 bases: TGTGCCAGTAGTCTGGGCTCAGCCCCCAAAGCTTTCTTT. The whole variable domain, filled in from reference TRBV19 and TRBJ1-1, reads DGGITQSPKYLFRKEGQNVTLSCEQNLNHDAMYWYRQDPGQGLRLIYYSQIVNDFQKGDIAEGYSVSREKKESFPLTVTSAQKNPTAFYLCASSLGSAPKAFFGQGTRLTVV.

V gene TRBV30 combines with J gene TRBJ1-5; 10 positions agree with TRBD1. Germline-derived CDR1 and CDR2 are GTSNPN and SVGIG (reference sequence). Trimming removed 5 bases from V and 0 bases from J; junction bases left unmatched: 4. This CDR3 is built from 15 residues. The CDR3 DNA sequence: TGTGCCTGGGGACAGGGGGAGAATAGCAATCAGCCCCAGCATTTT. The encoded protein is CAWGQGENSNQPQHF.

This chain connects TRBV19 to TRBJ1-1; TRBD1 is a possible D gene (5 bases). CDR3 length: 14 amino acids. V lost 3 bases and J 0 bases, leaving 8 bases between the germline ends. Germline V gene sequence: CDR1 LNHDA, CDR2 SQIVND (reference sequence). CDR3 nucleotide sequence: TGTGCCAGTAGTATGGGGCAGATGAACACTGAAGCTTTCTTT. Its protein product is CASSMGQMNTEAFF.

The CDR3 reads CASSRIGTGHRDAETQYF. CDR3 coding DNA: TGCGCCAGCAGCCGTATTGGGACAGGACATAGGGACGCAGAGACCCAGTACTTC. The chain uses TRBV5-1 and TRBJ2-5, with TRBD1 matching 8 bases. Germline CDR1 reads SGHRS; CDR2 reads YFSETQ. The CDR3 runs 18 residues. Unmatched junction bases numbered 18, after V lost 4 bases and J lost 4 bases.

This clone appeared a single time. This rearrangement joins TRBV10-3 to TRBJ2-2; 7 bases fit TRBD1. CDR3 length equals 17 residues. J lost 13 bases, V lost 4 bases, and 21 bases had no gene match. The germline gives CDR1 ENHRY, CDR2 SYGVKD. The CDR3 DNA sequence: TGTGCCATCAGTGGACAACCCAACCGGGACAGCCGCAGGTGGCTGTTTTTT. Encoded protein: CAISGQPNRDSRRWLFF.

The chain is built from TRBV5-1 and TRBJ2-5, with D hard to call. Trimming cost V 3 bases and J 0 bases, with 6 bases left between them. The germline CDR1 and CDR2 sequences are SGHRS and YFSETQ. The CDR3 has 13 amino acids. This chain's CDR3 is CASSYDNQETQYF. The CDR3 bases are TGCGCCAGCAGCTACGACAACCAAGAGACCCAGTACTTC.